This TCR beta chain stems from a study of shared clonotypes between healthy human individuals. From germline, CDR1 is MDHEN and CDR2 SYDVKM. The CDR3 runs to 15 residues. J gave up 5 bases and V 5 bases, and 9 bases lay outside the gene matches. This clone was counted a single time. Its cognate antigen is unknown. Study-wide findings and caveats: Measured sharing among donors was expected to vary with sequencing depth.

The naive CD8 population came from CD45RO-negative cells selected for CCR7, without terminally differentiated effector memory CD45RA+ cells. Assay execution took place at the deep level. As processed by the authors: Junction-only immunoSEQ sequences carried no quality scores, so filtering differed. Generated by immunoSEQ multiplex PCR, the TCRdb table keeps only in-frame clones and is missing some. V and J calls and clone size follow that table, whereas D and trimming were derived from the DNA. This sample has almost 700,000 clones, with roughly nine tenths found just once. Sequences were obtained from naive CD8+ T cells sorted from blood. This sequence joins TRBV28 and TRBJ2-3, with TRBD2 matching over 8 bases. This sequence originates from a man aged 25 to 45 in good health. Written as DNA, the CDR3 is TGTGCCAGCAGTCTTGGCGGGAGGCGAGTAGATACGCAGTATTTT. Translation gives CASSLGGRRVDTQYF.